These 2 T cell receptor beta chains came from one sample sequenced in a study of shared clonotypes between healthy human individuals. The method was immunoSEQ multiplex PCR; TCRdb's version includes in-frame clones alone and lacks a portion of them. The table lists about a million clones, around 76% of them singletons. The sequenced material came from memory CD4+ T cells sorted from blood. Subset denoted: CD45RA-negative fraction. All receptors come from a man aged 18 to 30 in good health.

The chain uses TRBV20-1 and TRBJ2-5; no clear D gene. Germline CDR1 is DFQATT and CDR2 is SNEGSKA (reference sequence). The CDR3 spans 11 residues. Trimming shortened V by 3 bases and J by 5 bases, and 7 bases separated the two germline ends. CDR3: CSASPVETQYF. The CDR3 DNA is TGCAGTGCTAGCCCCGTGGAGACCCAGTACTTC.

In DNA form, the CDR3 reads TGTGCCAGCAGCCAAAATACCCCCTGGGAGCTGTTTTTT. Encoded protein: CASSQNTPWELFF. The V gene is TRBV7-9, the J gene TRBJ2-2; no clear D. CDR3 length: 13 amino acids. Per the germline V gene, CDR1 is SEHNR and CDR2 is FQNEAQ (reference sequence). The V end lost 5 bases, the J end lost 9 bases, and 13 bases lay between the germline ends.